The 12 T cell receptor beta chains reported below all come from one sample, sequenced in a study of T cell responses to AZD1222 COVID-19 vaccine (dated by TCRdb to the early 2020s). The protocol used for the library was the immunoSEQ multiplex PCR assay. The source is immuneACCESS, and TCRdb retained only in-frame sequences with V and J called. Part of the clones is not carried over; for the studies checked, unresolved V genes explain less than half of this, and the remainder is unexplained. The sample has about 93,000 clones on record, 85% to 90% of them singletons. About 3% of the sample is held by the ten biggest clonotypes. The time point label for this specimen denotes: baseline before first vaccination. Sample treatment or condition, as interpreted from the label and publication: meningococcal conjugate vaccine given as trial control. Sequenced material: peripheral blood, taken on day 0 of MenACWY control vaccination. The receptors were sampled from an adult in good health.

The chain couples TRBV6-2 or TRBV6-3 to TRBJ2-7, with TRBD2 identical over 10 bases. Per the germline V gene, CDR1 is MNHEY and CDR2 is SVGEGT. There are 15 residues in the CDR3. Trimming at V came to 2 bases and at J to 3 bases, leaving 4 bases not matched to a gene. This CDR3 reads CASSYASGGLYEQYF. DNA for the CDR3: TGTGCCAGCAGTTACGCTAGCGGGGGACTCTACGAGCAGTACTTC.

This clone was seen only a few times. This sequence joins TRBV10-1 and TRBJ2-7; 7 nucleotides align to TRBD2. Trimming took 0 bases from V and 1 from J; bases not matched to a gene: 6. CDR3 length: 16 amino acids. The germline V gene has CDR1 WNHNN and CDR2 SYGVQD (reference sequence). CDR3 sequence: CASSESRLAASYEQYF. In nucleotides, the CDR3 is TGCGCCAGCAGTGAGTCGAGGCTAGCGGCTTCCTACGAGCAGTACTTC.

The rearrangement links TRBV6-5 to TRBJ1-4; 8 positions agree with TRBD1. The junction had 7 bases not matched to a gene; V was cut back by 6 bases and J by 7 bases. CDR1 MNHEY and CDR2 SVGAGI come from the germline V gene. The CDR3 totals 14 residues. In DNA form, the CDR3 reads TGTGCCAGCAGCCGGACAGGGTCACCTGAAAAACTGTTTTTT. Encoded protein: CASSRTGSPEKLFF.

The V call is TRBV5-1, the J call TRBJ1-4, with no clear D. This CDR3 spans 16 amino acids. Germline values: CDR1 SGHRS, CDR2 YFSETQ. The V and J ends lost 4 bases and 0 bases respectively, with 13 bases between them. The CDR3 reads CASSPEPRATNEKLFF. The CDR3 coding sequence is TGCGCCAGCAGCCCCGAGCCGCGAGCAACTAATGAAAAACTGTTTTTT.

This chain connects TRBV12-3 or TRBV12-4 to TRBJ1-1; 11 nucleotides line up with TRBD1. The V gene end was trimmed by 10 bases and the J gene end by 10 bases; junction bases not matched to a gene: 11. The CDR3 consists of 13 residues. The CDR3 loop reads CATDVRDRGVAFF. In DNA form, the CDR3 reads TGTGCCACCGACGTCCGGGACAGGGGGGTAGCTTTCTTT.

With regard to this clone: Within the sample, other DNA sequences also encode this same CDR3. This sequence joins TRBV12-3 or TRBV12-4 and TRBJ2-2, with D possibly TRBD1 on 5 matching bases. The V and J ends lost 5 bases and 5 bases respectively, with 6 bases between them. The CDR3 totals 12 residues. This CDR3 reads CASSPGTGELFF. As DNA, the CDR3 is TGTGCCAGCAGTCCAGGGACCGGGGAGCTGTTTTTT.

This chain uses TRBV28 with TRBJ1-5; no firm D call. Deletions cut 7 bases from V and 4 bases from J, with 14 bases between. Per germline, CDR1 MDHEN and CDR2 SYDVKM. The CDR3 spans 14 residues. CDR3 nucleotide sequence: TGTGCCAGCACCCCAGTAAGGGTAAATCAGCCCCAGCATTTT. Residues: CASTPVRVNQPQHF.

V usage is TRBV11-3 and J usage is TRBJ2-7; D is undetermined. The CDR3 is made up of 12 amino acids. V was trimmed by 1 base and J by 7 bases, leaving 8 bases between them. Germline V lookup: CDR1 SGHNT, CDR2 YENEEA. CDR3 in DNA: TGTGCCAGCAGCTTAGGTCCCCAGGAGCAGTACTTC. Its translation is CASSLGPQEQYF.

This clone was detected a few times. The chain couples TRBV7-6 to TRBJ1-5; D remains ambiguous. The CDR3 loop spans 15 amino acids. Germline V gives CDR1 SGHVS, CDR2 FNYEAQ. V lost 1 base, J lost 1 base, and 8 bases lay in between. The CDR3 bases are TGTGCCAGCAGCTTAGGGATGTCAAGCAATCAGCCCCAGCATTTT. Amino acid sequence: CASSLGMSSNQPQHF.

This clone was seen a few times. The chain recombines TRBV7-2 with TRBJ1-2, with TRBD1 identical over 7 bases. J lost 3 bases, V lost 5 bases, and 6 bases had no gene match. This CDR3 has 14 residues. Germline CDR1 SGHTA, CDR2 FQGNSA. The CDR3 spells CASSKAGTDYGYTF. The DNA for the CDR3 is TGTGCCAGCAGCAAAGCCGGGACAGACTATGGCTACACCTTC. The full variable domain, completed using reference TRBV7-2 and TRBJ1-2, is GAGVSQSPSNKVTEKGKDVELRCDPISGHTALYWYRQSLGQGLEFLIYFQGNSAPDKSGLPSDRFSAERTGGSVSTLTIQRTQQEDSAVYLCASSKAGTDYGYTFGSGTRLTVV.

V and J are TRBV7-9 and TRBJ1-1; D unresolved. V was clipped by 8 bases and J by 1 base, with 11 bases between them. The CDR3 contains 13 residues. From germline, CDR1 is SEHNR and CDR2 FQNEAQ (reference sequence). The CDR3, as DNA: TGTGCCAGCGAGGCGATTACGAACACTGAAGCTTTCTTT. It translates to CASEAITNTEAFF.

The gene calls are TRBV27 and TRBJ1-4; D unclear. Between the trimmed V and J ends, which lost 3 bases and 0 bases, there was a span of 5 bases. CDR3 length: 14 residues. Germline CDR1 MNHEY, CDR2 SMNVEV (reference sequence). The CDR3 sequence is CASSFGATNEKLFF. DNA of the CDR3: TGTGCCAGCAGTTTCGGGGCAACTAATGAAAAACTGTTTTTT.